This T cell receptor (beta chain) stems from a study of CD8+CD57+ T cells in acquired aplastic anemia. As for the study in general: Average DNA yield from sorted CD4+ and CD8+ cells was approximately 3 ug. Study results and limitations: The CD8+ Simpson's diversity of patients and controls was not significantly different. The study identified twenty-nine CD8+ CDR3 sequences shared by patients and controls.

Ten or more counts support this clonotype. Its antigen is not known. The template used for profiling TCR beta VDJ and CDR3 was genomic DNA. TCRdb used MiXCR to reprocess the reads, holding one entry per CDR3 protein. The sample lists about 210,000 distinct CDR3 sequences, 60% to 65% occurring once. This sequence originates from a human donor in good health. The sequenced sample consisted of sorted CD4+, CD8+, or CD8+CD57+ T cells (not recorded which) from PBMCs.

CDR3 sequence reads: CASSQDIEPSPNEKLFF. CDR3 coding DNA: TGCGCCAGCAGCCAAGATATCGAGCCGTCCCCTAATGAAAAACTGTTTTTT. This chain joins TRBV4-1 and TRBJ1-4, with D unresolved. The germline V and J ends were trimmed by 0 bases and 3 bases, with 14 bases remaining between them. The CDR3 consists of 17 residues. CDR1 and CDR2 from the germline V gene are MGHRA and YSYEKL.